Below, 27 T cell receptor beta chains from the same sample are listed, as sequenced in a study of T cell responses to AZD1222 COVID-19 vaccine. Method: immunoSEQ multiplex PCR; TCRdb's copy keeps in-frame clones and lacks some. The table includes more than 85,000 clones, 88% detected once. The sample was peripheral blood, taken on day 0 of AZD1222 vaccination. The receptor source for this set is an adult in good health.

The chain couples TRBV2 to TRBJ2-1, with D perhaps TRBD1 (5 bases). The V gene lost 6 bases and the J gene lost 1 base, with 10 bases spanning the gap. The germline V gene encodes CDR1 SNHLY and CDR2 FYNNEI. This CDR3 is built from 14 residues. CDR3 DNA sequence: TGTGCCAGCAGGCAAGGGGTATCCTACAATGAGCAGTTCTTC. Protein product: CASRQGVSYNEQFF.

The chain combines TRBV5-4 with TRBJ2-6; D unresolved. The CDR3 is 17 residues long. V lost 1 base, J lost 6 bases, and 17 bases lay in between. CDR1 is SGHNT, CDR2 YYREEE, per germline (reference sequence). For the CDR3, the DNA is TGTGCCAGCAGCTTGCAAGGTGCAAAGCCCGAGGCCAACGTCCTGACTTTC. This sequence encodes CASSLQGAKPEANVLTF. The variable domain in full, with the rest retrieved from reference TRBV5-4 and TRBJ2-6, is ETGVTQSPTHLIKTRGQQVTLRCSSQSGHNTVSWYQQALGQGPQFIFQYYREEENGRGNFPPRFSGLQFPNYSSELNVNALELDDSALYLCASSLQGAKPEANVLTFGAGSRLTVL.

CDR3 in amino acids: CASSPTGRNNQPQHF. The CDR3 DNA reads TGTGCCAGCTCACCGACAGGGCGGAACAATCAGCCCCAGCATTTT. The chain is built from TRBV18 and TRBJ1-5; 7 bases agree with TRBD1. With 3 bases clipped from V and 3 bases from J, the junction kept 5 bases outside the gene matches. CDR1 and CDR2 from the germline V gene are KGHSH and LQKENI. The CDR3 runs to 15 residues.

The genes are TRBV7-2 and TRBJ1-1; no definite D call. Germline V lookup: CDR1 SGHTA, CDR2 FQGNSA. The CDR3 is made up of 15 amino acids. Trimming pared 1 base from V and 4 bases from J, leaving 13 bases between. CDR3 coding DNA: TGTGCCAGCAGCTTAGTCGGGGATAAGGGCACTGAAGCTTTCTTT. It is translated as CASSLVGDKGTEAFF.

The DNA for the CDR3 is TGTGCCAGCAGTTACTCTTGGGGAGACGGCTATGGCTACACCTTC. It encodes CASSYSWGDGYGYTF. The chain recombines TRBV6-5 with TRBJ1-2; D gene uncertain. V lost 0 bases and J 4 bases, leaving 12 bases between the germline ends. The CDR3 is made up of 15 amino acids. From germline, CDR1 is MNHEY and CDR2 SVGAGI.

The chain joins TRBV18 to TRBJ2-7; weak D call: TRBD1 (6 bases). The V and J ends lost 6 bases and 3 bases respectively, with 12 bases between them. This CDR3 comprises 13 residues. Germline V gene data show CDR1 as KGHSH and CDR2 as LQKENI. CDR3 protein: CASSYTRGYEQYV. The CDR3 region has the DNA TGTGCCAGCTCCTACACCAGGGGCTACGAGCAGTACGTC.

V usage is TRBV28 and J usage is TRBJ2-7; the D call may be TRBD1 or TRBD2 (7 bases each). CDR1 and CDR2 (germline): MDHEN, SYDVKM. The V end was cut by 10 bases, the J end by 2 bases, with 12 bases between. There are 12 residues in the CDR3. CDR3 nucleotides: TGTGCCACCCAGGGGGGGGCCTACGAGCAGTACTTC. Its translation: CATQGGAYEQYF.

This chain joins TRBV10-3 and TRBJ1-2; TRBD1 matches at 7 bases. Germline loops: CDR1 ENHRY, CDR2 SYGVKD. This CDR3 spans 16 amino acids. Trimming removed 3 bases from V and 0 bases from J; junction bases left unmatched: 7. In DNA, the CDR3 is TGTGCCATCAGTGACCCGAGACAGGGAGCTAACTATGGCTACACCTTC. This encodes CAISDPRQGANYGYTF.

The chain joins TRBV5-4 to TRBJ1-6; TRBD1 is a possible D gene (6 bases). The CDR3 extends over 16 amino acids. Germline V gene data show CDR1 as SGHNT and CDR2 as YYREEE (reference sequence). Trimming took 2 bases from V and 6 from J, leaving 15 bases between them. DNA for the CDR3: TGTGCCAGCAGCTTCCCGAAGGGGGGAGCTAATTCACCCCTCCACTTT. Its protein product is CASSFPKGGANSPLHF.

This chain uses TRBV5-4 with TRBJ2-5, with TRBD2 identical over 7 bases. V shed 4 bases, J shed 4 bases, and the junction held 13 bases outside the gene matches. This CDR3 has 16 residues. Germline V gene lookup returns CDR1 SGHNT and CDR2 YYREEE (reference sequence). Here the CDR3 DNA reads TGTGCCAGCAGCCGCCGGGCGGGGGTTGGGGGAGAGACCCAGTACTTC. Amino acids: CASSRRAGVGGETQYF.

Only one count was recorded for this clone. J is TRBJ2-1 and V is TRBV2; 12 bases line up with TRBD2. V shed 6 bases, J shed 9 bases, and the junction held 6 bases outside the gene matches. Looked up from germline, CDR1 is SNHLY and CDR2 is FYNNEI. The CDR3 consists of 14 residues. Here the CDR3 DNA reads TGTGCCAGCAGACGACTAGCGGGGGTGGGTGAGCAGTTCTTC. This gives the protein CASRRLAGVGEQFF.

The genes are TRBV5-4 and TRBJ1-5; 7 bases map to TRBD1. V shed 0 bases, J shed 7 bases, and the junction held 4 bases outside the gene matches. The CDR3 has 14 residues. Germline CDR1 SGHNT, CDR2 YYREEE (reference sequence). The CDR3 reads CASSLGGGSQPQHF. The CDR3 nucleotides read TGTGCCAGCAGCTTGGGAGGGGGCAGCCAGCCCCAGCATTTT.

This chain uses TRBV9 with TRBJ1-1; 7 bases line up with TRBD1. CDR3 length equals 13 residues. Per germline, CDR1 SGDLS and CDR2 YYNGEE. Losses at the gene ends were 4 bases for V and 7 bases for J; bases not matched to a gene: 7. CDR3: CASSPTTGFEAFF. CDR3 in DNA: TGTGCCAGCAGCCCGACGACAGGGTTTGAAGCTTTCTTT.

The J gene is TRBJ2-1, the V gene TRBV6-2 or TRBV6-3, with 7 bases identical to TRBD2. CDR1 MNHEY and CDR2 SVGEGT come from the germline V gene. V was pared by 5 bases and J by 0 bases, with 13 bases of the junction left unmatched. The CDR3 spans 18 residues. The DNA of the CDR3 is TGTGCCAGCAGTGAGTGGGGGGGAGCCGCGAGCTCCTACAATGAGCAGTTCTTC. Its protein product is CASSEWGGAASSYNEQFF.

This clone occurred once. This chain uses TRBV6-1 with TRBJ2-7, with 9 positions matching TRBD1. The V gene end was trimmed by 3 bases and the J gene end by 5 bases; junction bases not matched to a gene: 2. Germline-derived CDR1 and CDR2 are MNHNS and SASEGT. The CDR3 is 13 residues long. CDR3 nucleotides: TGTGCCAGCAGTGATGGGACAGGGAACGAGCAGTACGTC. It translates to CASSDGTGNEQYV.

The chain links TRBV2 to TRBJ1-6; no clear D. V was pared by 3 bases and J by 5 bases, with 11 bases between. Per germline, CDR1 SNHLY and CDR2 FYNNEI. The CDR3 sequence is 15 residues long. The CDR3 is CASSEARANNSPLHF. DNA of the CDR3: TGTGCCAGCAGTGAGGCGCGAGCTAATAATTCACCCCTCCACTTT.

The rearrangement uses TRBV9 and TRBJ1-4, with TRBD1 matching 7 bases. V lost 5 bases, J lost 0 bases, and 4 bases stayed unmatched. In germline, CDR1 is SGDLS, CDR2 YYNGEE. The CDR3 is made up of 15 amino acids. This chain's CDR3 is CASSQGGSTNEKLFF. CDR3 nucleotides: TGTGCCAGCAGTCAGGGGGGGTCAACTAATGAAAAACTGTTTTTT.

This clone occurred a few times. This rearrangement joins TRBV6-6 to TRBJ2-2, with 9 nucleotides matching TRBD1. Trimming took 5 bases from V and 7 from J; bases not matched to a gene: 17. Per the germline V gene, CDR1 is MNHNY and CDR2 is SVGAGI (reference sequence). This CDR3 is 18 amino acids long. The CDR3 DNA reads TGTGCCAGCAGTCCCTATTTACCGGGACAGGGATTGCACGGGGAGCTGTTTTTT. This gives the protein CASSPYLPGQGLHGELFF.

This clone has just a few counts. The chain combines TRBV30 with TRBJ1-4; D remains unclear. V lost 5 bases to trimming and J lost 8 bases, with 9 bases between them. In germline, CDR1 is GTSNPN, CDR2 SVGIG (reference sequence). CDR3 size: 11 residues. CDR3 DNA: TGTGCCTGGGAAAGAGCGGAAAAACTGTTTTTT. Its protein is CAWERAEKLFF.

This clone was detected only a few times. This same CDR3 is encoded by further DNA sequences in the sample. This chain links TRBV5-1 with TRBJ1-1, with D unclear. Trimming took 0 bases from V and 4 from J, leaving 10 bases between them. The germline V gene encodes CDR1 SGHRS and CDR2 YFSETQ. The CDR3 runs to 14 residues. CDR3 DNA: TGCGCCAGCAGCTTGGCGGGGTTCGGCACTGAAGCTTTCTTT. Its translation: CASSLAGFGTEAFF.

This clone was observed a single time. V usage is TRBV5-5 and J usage is TRBJ1-2, with D perhaps TRBD1 (6 bases). The germline V gene has CDR1 SGHKS and CDR2 YYEKEE (reference sequence). V was clipped by 3 bases and J by 6 bases, with 21 bases between them. This CDR3 spans 16 amino acids. The CDR3 coding sequence is TGTGCCAGCAGCTCGGGAGTGAGAGAGGGGGGAGATGGCTACACCTTC. It yields the protein CASSSGVREGGDGYTF.

This chain links TRBV5-1 with TRBJ1-6, with 9 nucleotides matching TRBD1. The CDR3 runs to 14 residues. Germline V CDR1 and CDR2: SGHRS, YFSETQ. V dropped 4 bases and J dropped 10; count of bases not matched to a gene: 6. CDR3 in amino acids: CASSEGQGSSPLHF. CDR3 DNA sequence: TGCGCCAGCAGCGAGGGACAGGGCTCCTCACCCCTCCACTTT.

The J gene is TRBJ1-4, the V gene TRBV21-1; the DNA was not used to check the table's D call, TRBD1. TRBV21-1 is a known pseudogene. This CDR3 is 18 amino acids long. This CDR3 is CASSKASGTGFSNEKLFF. CDR3 nucleotide sequence: TGTGCCAGCAGCAAAGCCTCCGGGACAGGGTTTTCGAATGAAAAACTGTTTTTT.

This chain links TRBV7-9 with TRBJ1-2; D remains unclear. Germline CDR1 is SEHNR and CDR2 is FQNEAQ (reference sequence). The V end lost 1 base, the J end lost 0 bases, and 9 bases lay between the germline ends. The CDR3 loop spans 15 amino acids. CDR3 DNA sequence: TGTGCCAGCAGCTTAGAGGGCAGCCCTAACTATGGCTACACCTTC. Its translation: CASSLEGSPNYGYTF.

The chain couples TRBV30 to TRBJ2-2; TRBD2 agrees at 13 bases. The trim removed 3 bases at V and 6 bases at J, leaving 7 bases unmatched. The V gene's germline CDR1 is GTSNPN and CDR2 SVGIG (reference sequence). This CDR3 has 16 residues. The CDR3 here is CAWSPGLAGVPGELFF. The CDR3 nucleotides read TGTGCCTGGAGCCCCGGACTAGCGGGGGTCCCCGGGGAGCTGTTTTTT.

This rearrangement joins TRBV2 to TRBJ2-3, with 7 bases aligning to TRBD2. From germline, CDR1 is SNHLY and CDR2 FYNNEI. V was clipped by 6 bases and J by 6 bases; unmatched bases: 6. CDR3 length: 13 amino acids. The CDR3 bases are TGTGCCAGCAGCTACGGACTAGGGGATACGCAGTATTTT. It translates to CASSYGLGDTQYF.

The chain joins TRBV9 to TRBJ1-2; D is possibly TRBD1 (5 bases). V was cut by 2 bases and J by 3 bases, with 8 bases left in between. From germline, CDR1 is SGDLS and CDR2 YYNGEE. The CDR3 totals 13 residues. CDR3 DNA sequence: TGTGCCAGCAGCGTCGGCAGGGACTATGGCTACACCTTC. Its protein product is CASSVGRDYGYTF.